These 3 T cell receptor beta chains came from one sample sequenced in a study of cytomegalovirus exposure and HLA in healthy donors. PCR involved 60 Vbeta and 13 Jbeta primers. Clones were read by immunoSEQ multiplex PCR, and TCRdb kept only the in-frame ones, dropping some. The sample has under 200,000 clones; roughly 80% are singletons. Sequenced: PBMCs. These receptors all stem from a human donor in good health.

This clone appeared a few times. The chain couples TRBV11-2 to TRBJ2-5; 8 bases map to TRBD2. Unmatched junction bases numbered 8, after V lost 1 base and J lost 4 bases. The germline V gene encodes CDR1 SGHAT and CDR2 FQNNGV. The CDR3 length is 16 residues. CDR3 nucleotide sequence: TGTGCCAGCAGCTTAGTAGGCGGTACTAGCGGAGAGACCCAGTACTTC. Its translation: CASSLVGGTSGETQYF.

This clone has more than one count but fewer than ten. This sequence joins TRBV7-2 and TRBJ2-2; no firm D call. Deletions cut 3 bases from V and 4 bases from J, with 3 bases between. CDR3 length: 12 residues. The germline V gene has CDR1 SGHTA and CDR2 FQGNSA. The CDR3 here is CASSFSTGELFF. The CDR3, as DNA: TGTGCCAGCAGCTTTAGCACCGGGGAGCTGTTTTTT. Full variable domain (rest looked up from reference TRBV7-2 and TRBJ2-2): GAGVSQSPSNKVTEKGKDVELRCDPISGHTALYWYRQSLGQGLEFLIYFQGNSAPDKSGLPSDRFSAERTGGSVSTLTIQRTQQEDSAVYLCASSFSTGELFFGEGSRLTVL.

This clone was detected only once. The chain joins TRBV6-5 to TRBJ2-7; weak D call: TRBD1 (5 bases). V lost 6 bases and J lost 0, with 9 bases in between. The CDR3 has 13 residues. Germline loops: CDR1 MNHEY, CDR2 SVGAGI. The DNA for the CDR3 is TGTGCCAGCAGCCCTGACAGCTCCTACGAGCAGTACTTC. As protein: CASSPDSSYEQYF.